This TCR beta chain was observed in a study of cytomegalovirus exposure and HLA in healthy donors. PCR primers comprised 60 Vbeta and 13 Jbeta primers. The protocol was immunoSEQ multiplex PCR, while the TCRdb copy is restricted to in-frame clones and leaves out a portion. The sample lists some 150,000 clones, more than 75% occurring once. Between the trimmed V and J ends, which lost 5 bases and 6 bases, there was a span of 14 bases. Germline loops: CDR1 PRHDT, CDR2 FYEKMQ (reference sequence). The CDR3 is 13 residues long. The specimen sequenced was PBMCs. The rearrangement uses TRBV13 and TRBJ2-7, with TRBD2 as a possible D gene (5 bases). This TCR was recovered from a man aged 18 to 29 in good health and CMV-seropositive. CDR3 loop: CASSPQGGGEQYF. CDR3 sequence (DNA): TGTGCCAGCAGCCCCCAAGGAGGTGGCGAGCAGTACTTC.